Listed here is a single T cell receptor beta chain. The antigen is not known. V was pared by 2 bases and J by 1 base, with 8 bases between. The CDR3 covers 14 residues. Germline V gene sequence: CDR1 MNHEY, CDR2 SVGAGI. This sample stems from a study of T-cell reconstitution after alpha-beta-depleted transplantation in children. Study results and limitations: Surviving recipient T cells and thymic progenitors accounted for the high day-60 TCRbeta diversity observed in some patients.

Preparation of the TCRbeta library involved a method that used unique molecular identifiers. MiXCR was run by TCRdb on the PCR reads, yielding one entry per CDR3 protein. The sample has fewer than 550,000 distinct CDR3 sequences; approximately 10% are singletons. The input for sequencing was PBMCs, mostly from graft donor cells, taken 180 days after TCRalphabeta/CD19-depleted stem cell transplant. The chain is built from TRBV6-5 and TRBJ1-2, with D maybe TRBD1 (5 bases). The receptor comes from a female patient under 10 years old who had a stem cell transplant for aplastic anemia, so the T cells may come from the graft donor. The CDR3 region is CASSYRGNNYGYTF. CDR3 DNA: TGTGCCAGCAGTTACCGGGGGAATAACTATGGCTACACCTTC.